This is a list of T cell receptor beta chains from one sample in a study of T cell responses to AZD1222 COVID-19 vaccine. Produced via immunoSEQ multiplex PCR; TCRdb's table is partial and in-frame only. The sample records some 130,000 clones, roughly 90% being singletons. Sample: peripheral blood, taken on day 0 of AZD1222 vaccination. The receptor set was obtained from an adult in good health. CDR3s include the opening cysteine and the closing phenylalanine or tryptophan. The D gene is left open where the match is weak.

j_call,v_call,d_call,cdr3_nt,cdr3_aa
TRBJ1-3,TRBV28,-,TGTGCCAGCAAGTGGGATACCTCTGGAAACACCATATATTTT,CASKWDTSGNTIYF
TRBJ2-1,TRBV21-1,-,TGTGCCAGCAGCAAAGACGACGGGATCAGCTCCTACAATGAGCAGTTCTTC,CASSKDDGISSYNEQFF
TRBJ2-3,TRBV5-1,-,TGCGCCAGCAGCCTCGAAAGCCCCACAGATACGCAGTATTTT,CASSLESPTDTQYF
TRBJ2-1,TRBV5-5,-,TGTGCCAGCAGCTTCGGTAGCGGCAGCTCCTACAATGAGCAGTTCTTC,CASSFGSGSSYNEQFF
TRBJ1-4,TRBV19,-,TGTGCCAGTAGTATGGGGACTCTTCCAACTAATGAAAAACTGTTTTTT,CASSMGTLPTNEKLFF
TRBJ1-1,TRBV13,TRBD1,TGTGCCAGCAGCAGTGGAGGGGGCGCGGGCACTGAAGCTTTCTTT,CASSSGGGAGTEAFF
TRBJ2-3,TRBV9,TRBD1,TGTGCCAGCAGCCCCCCGGGACAGGGCACAGATACGCAGTATTTT,CASSPPGQGTDTQYF
TRBJ1-6,TRBV19,-,TGTGCCAGTAACCCCTACGGTCGCGGTTCACCCCTCCACTTT,CASNPYGRGSPLHF
TRBJ1-1,TRBV7-6,-,TGTGCCAGCAGCCAGAACAGGTTTATTAGCACTGAAGCTTTCTTT,CASSQNRFISTEAFF
TRBJ1-6,TRBV7-2,-,TGTGCCAGCAGGGTAGAGAATTCACCCCTCCACTTT,CASRVENSPLHF
TRBJ2-2,TRBV19,-,TGTGCCAGTAGCTCCCCCGAGACAGGCCTGGCCGGGGAGCTGTTTTTT,CASSSPETGLAGELFF
TRBJ1-1,TRBV29-1,-,TGCAGCGTCCCGGGGACATGGACTGAAGCTTTCTTT,CSVPGTWTEAFF
TRBJ1-2,TRBV27,-,TGTGCCAGCAGTTTAACAGCGTACAATGGCTACACCTTC,CASSLTAYNGYTF
TRBJ1-5,TRBV28,-,TGTGCCAGCAGTACAGAGTGGGGGGGAAGGAATCAGCCCCAGCATTTT,CASSTEWGGRNQPQHF
TRBJ1-6,TRBV6-1,-,TGTGCCAGCAGTGAATCAGGGAATTCACCCCTCCACTTT,CASSESGNSPLHF
TRBJ2-5,TRBV19,TRBD2,TGTGCCAGTACCCCGGGGGGAGCGGGAAGAAGCCAAGAGACCCAGTACTTC,CASTPGGAGRSQETQYF
TRBJ2-3,TRBV14,-,TGTGCCAGCAGCCAAGGATCCGGGACTCGCCGCACAGATACGCAGTATTTT,CASSQGSGTRRTDTQYF
TRBJ2-1,TRBV6-5,TRBD2,TGTGCCAGCAGTCCCAGCGGGGGGTTCCTCGGGCAGTTCTTC,CASSPSGGFLGQFF